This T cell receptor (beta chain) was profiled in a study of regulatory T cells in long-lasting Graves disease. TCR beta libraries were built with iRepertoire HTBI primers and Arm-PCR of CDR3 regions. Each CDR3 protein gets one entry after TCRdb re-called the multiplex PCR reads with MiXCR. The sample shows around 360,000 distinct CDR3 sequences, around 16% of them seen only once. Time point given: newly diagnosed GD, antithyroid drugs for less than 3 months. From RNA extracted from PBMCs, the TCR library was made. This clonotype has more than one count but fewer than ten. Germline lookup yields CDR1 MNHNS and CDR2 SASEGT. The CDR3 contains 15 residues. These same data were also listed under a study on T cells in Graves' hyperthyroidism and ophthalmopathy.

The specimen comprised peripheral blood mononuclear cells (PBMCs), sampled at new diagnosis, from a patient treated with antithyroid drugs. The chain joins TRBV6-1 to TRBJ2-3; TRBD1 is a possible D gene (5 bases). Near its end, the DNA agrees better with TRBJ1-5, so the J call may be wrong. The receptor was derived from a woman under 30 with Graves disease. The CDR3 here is CASSEVSGGADTQHF. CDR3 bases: TGTGCCAGCAGTGAAGTCAGCGGGGGTGCAGATACGCAGCATTTT.